This T cell receptor beta chain was captured in a study of shared T cell receptors in the human thymus. The CDR3 covers 13 residues. Germline CDR1 is WNHNN and CDR2 is SYGVQD (reference sequence). V lost 2 bases and J lost 3; bases outside the gene matches: 0. The protocol was immunoSEQ multiplex PCR, while the TCRdb copy is restricted to in-frame clones and leaves out a portion. The data show 650,000 to 950,000 clones, with approximately 85% seen just once and approximately 0.01% held by the top ten. Another study also made use of these data, one on human thymus T cells. Per that study: Resections were taken during corrective heart surgery, and the thymus tissue came from these.

The rearrangement links TRBV10-1 to TRBJ1-2; TRBD1 agrees at 7 bases. The sample taken for sequencing was thymocytes. This TCR was sampled from a girl younger than two with a congenital heart defect. Here the CDR3 DNA reads TGCGCCAGCAGTGAGGGACAGGACTATGGCTACACCTTC. This sequence encodes CASSEGQDYGYTF.